This T cell receptor (beta chain) was sequenced in a study of blood T cells in healthy people across ages. Study outcomes and limitations: PBMCs that were unsorted prevented a conclusive naive versus antigen-experienced comparison.

It was with a sample-barcoded 5' primer and a J-beta primer mix that a second PCR of about 6 to 12 cycles was run. Each of the cDNA molecules was tagged by a template-switch adaptor with 12 random nucleotides. MiXCR, run by TCRdb on the 5' RACE reads, gives a single entry per CDR3 protein. The table records approximately 780,000 distinct CDR3 sequences, roughly 24% of them present only once. Regarding this clonotype: Its specificity is not known.

The CDR3 has 15 residues. CDR1 is MDHEN and CDR2 is SYDVKM in the germline V gene. The V end lost 5 bases, the J end lost 0 bases, and 10 bases lay between the germline ends. The data also belong to a second study, concerning T cells of mothers and their children. That work contributes: Similar effects of thymic selection on TCR recombination output were recorded in related and unrelated pairs. T cell clones that were persistent and microchimeric went undetected.

The receptor was isolated from a boy younger than 18 in good health. Sequencing was carried out using blood. The chain links TRBV28 to TRBJ2-2; D is possibly TRBD1 or TRBD2 (5 bases each). The DNA for the CDR3 is TGTGCCAGCAGTACGGGACGCACGAACACCGGGGAGCTGTTTTTT. It yields the protein CASSTGRTNTGELFF.